Listed here are 3 T cell receptor beta chains from one sample, sequenced in a study of T cells expressing NK-cell markers. Reanalyzing the 5' RACE reads, TCRdb keeps one entry per CDR3 protein, without DNA. Its listing shows 500,000 to 700,000 distinct CDR3 sequences. Sequencing used blood T cells: a sorted CD56 or NKG2C T cell subset, CD4+ or CD8+ T cells, or bulk PBMC T cells (not recorded which). Source of these receptors: a young man in good health.

The rearrangement uses TRBV20-1 and TRBJ2-7; TCRdb's D call, TRBD2, is unchecked because there is no DNA. The germline V gene has CDR1 DFQATT and CDR2 SNEGSKA (reference sequence). There are 14 residues in the CDR3. This CDR3 reads CSARDTALAYEQYF.

The V call is TRBV6-2 or TRBV6-3, the J call TRBJ2-7; the D call from TCRdb, TRBD2, cannot be confirmed without DNA. Germline-derived CDR1 and CDR2 are MNHEY and SVGEGT. This CDR3 has 12 residues. CDR3: CASSYALYEQYF.

This chain joins TRBV12-3 or TRBV12-4 and TRBJ2-2; TCRdb indicates TRBD2, and absent DNA this call remains unverified. The CDR3 has 15 amino acids. The CDR3 protein is CASNRLAGGTGELFF.